A selection of T cell receptor beta chains follows, all from one sample in a study of blood T cell repertoires in COVID-19. The protocol was immunoSEQ multiplex PCR, while the TCRdb copy is restricted to in-frame clones and leaves out a portion. Among roughly 100,000 clones listed, 81% were seen once. The specimen sequenced was peripheral blood. These receptors all stem from a man older than 75 with acute or convalescent COVID-19. Both conserved end residues are trimmed from each CDR3. The order of the fields is J gene, V gene, CDR3 protein.

TRBJ2-5	TRBV5-1	ASSPRDSYQETQY
TRBJ2-7	TRBV19	ASSPDGTSGSYEQY
TRBJ2-5	TRBV5-1	ASSLASAETQY
TRBJ1-5	TRBV7-2	ASSLASGGGQPQH
TRBJ2-7	TRBV7-3	ASSTQPGSSYEQY
TRBJ2-2	TRBV2	ASSHNRNTGELF
TRBJ2-7	TRBV19	ASRDRGGLEQY
TRBJ1-1	TRBV6-5	ASSYSRGGRSSEAF
TRBJ1-4	TRBV3-1/TRBV3-2	ASSRGREKLF
TRBJ2-1	TRBV19	ASSIEGLGTDNEQF
TRBJ2-4	TRBV6-5	ASSYSGKGNIQY
TRBJ1-1	TRBV20-1	SASGTGEAF
TRBJ2-2	TRBV6-2/TRBV6-3	ASSYLLAGGDTGELF
TRBJ2-7	TRBV18	ASSPTSEGEQY
TRBJ1-4	TRBV30	ACPGGSGIAGPNEKLF
TRBJ1-6	TRBV27	ASSFLEDSPLH
TRBJ2-7	TRBV29-1	SVGGLAGGNLYEQY
TRBJ2-3	TRBV4-1	ASSLIGTRTDTQY
TRBJ1-4	TRBV18	ASSPRQGTTNEKLF
TRBJ2-7	TRBV28	ASGNRATYEQY
TRBJ1-1	TRBV19	ASSTLGQGRTEAF
TRBJ2-1	TRBV7-3	ASSLLAGAGNEQF
TRBJ1-5	TRBV18	ASTETGFNQPQH
TRBJ1-4	TRBV15	ATSRDGRRGEKLF
TRBJ2-3	TRBV30	AWSETSGRGTQY
TRBJ2-7	TRBV28	ASSPGTAITSEQY
TRBJ1-2	TRBV6-5	ASSYEGAGGYT
TRBJ2-3	TRBV28	ASTTTGGTDTQY
TRBJ2-1	TRBV27	ASLSGRAHNEQF
TRBJ2-2	TRBV11-3	ASSLDGNRGDTGELF
TRBJ2-3	TRBV6-2/TRBV6-3	ASSYPGLAGVADTQY
TRBJ1-3	TRBV5-1	ASSLAPQSGNTIY
TRBJ2-3	TRBV5-6	ASSPQPGLAVTDTQY
TRBJ2-3	TRBV28	AGSKVAGEDTQY
TRBJ2-7	TRBV19	ASSRTENYEQY
TRBJ1-1	TRBV14	ASGVRGSLAEAF
TRBJ2-3	TRBV18	ASSLAASTDTQY
TRBJ2-1	TRBV7-8	ASSPPRSNEQF
TRBJ1-1	TRBV13	ASSLEGARMTEAF
TRBJ1-2	TRBV29-1	SAQTANYGYT
TRBJ1-1	TRBV5-1	ASSFSGELNTEAF
TRBJ2-7	TRBV5-4	ASSLNREISYEQY
TRBJ2-1	TRBV7-5	ARSYTTAGIYNEQF
TRBJ2-1	TRBV20-1	SAPPVTQQF
TRBJ1-1	TRBV9	ASSVLDSTEAF
TRBJ1-6	TRBV7-2	ASSPAPGRLVNSPLH
TRBJ2-2	TRBV9	ASSVAGGGADTGELF
TRBJ1-4	TRBV28	ASGHRGGEKLF
TRBJ1-1	TRBV6-5	ASRNRQGGEAF
TRBJ1-1	TRBV5-1	ASSPGTPENTEAF
TRBJ2-1	TRBV18	ASSPPGQGKGEQF